A selection of T cell receptor beta chains follows, all from one sample in a study of neoadjuvant anti-PD-1 for oral cavity cancer. Using immunoSEQ multiplex PCR, the repertoire was profiled, and TCRdb retains in-frame clones only, with some absent. Among 65,000 to 70,000 clones listed, approximately 87% were seen once. This specimen was PBMCs, taken after nivolumab (anti-PD-1) treatment. All receptors come from a person aged 40-85 years with oral cavity squamous cell carcinoma. Each CDR3 is given with its conserved first and last residue. Fields, in order: D gene, J gene, V gene, clone size, CDR3 DNA, CDR3 protein. A D gene is named only where the DNA matches it firmly. Where a row states a size, it is once, few, many or the class of an expanded clone; other rows omit it.

d_gene: -; j_gene: TRBJ2-1; v_gene: TRBV5-4; abundance: -; CDR3nt: TGTGCCAGCAGCTTCGGACGGGGAGGTGGGGAAGGATCCTACAATGAGCAGTTCTTC; CDR3aa: CASSFGRGGGEGSYNEQFF
d_gene: -; j_gene: TRBJ1-1; v_gene: TRBV5-1; abundance: -; CDR3nt: TGCGCCAGCAGCCTTGACAGTATCTACACTGAAGCTTTCTTT; CDR3aa: CASSLDSIYTEAFF
d_gene: TRBD1; j_gene: TRBJ2-2; v_gene: TRBV2; abundance: -; CDR3nt: TGTGCCAGCAGTTTAACGAGAGGGGGCAGGGGTAACGGGGAGCTGTTTTTT; CDR3aa: CASSLTRGGRGNGELFF
d_gene: TRBD2; j_gene: TRBJ2-3; v_gene: TRBV2; abundance: -; CDR3nt: TGTGCCAGCAGTGGCGGGAGGAGGAGCACAGATACGCAGTATTTT; CDR3aa: CASSGGRRSTDTQYF
d_gene: -; j_gene: TRBJ2-2; v_gene: TRBV27; abundance: -; CDR3nt: TGTGCCAGCAGTCCTCTTTCTAACACCGGGGAGCTGTTTTTT; CDR3aa: CASSPLSNTGELFF
d_gene: TRBD2; j_gene: TRBJ2-7; v_gene: TRBV10-3; abundance: -; CDR3nt: TGTGCCATCAGAGGCCGGGGACTAGCGGAACGACAGGGCTCCTACGAGCAGTACTTC; CDR3aa: CAIRGRGLAERQGSYEQYF
d_gene: TRBD1; j_gene: TRBJ1-3; v_gene: TRBV15; abundance: -; CDR3nt: TGTGCCACCAGCAGAGGGGGTACGGAGACAGGGGGCGCATCAGGAAACACCATATATTTT; CDR3aa: CATSRGGTETGGASGNTIYF
d_gene: -; j_gene: TRBJ1-2; v_gene: TRBV27; abundance: -; CDR3nt: TGTGCCAGCAGATCAAGGGCCCCTGGCTATGGCTACACCTTC; CDR3aa: CASRSRAPGYGYTF
d_gene: -; j_gene: TRBJ1-1; v_gene: TRBV7-6; abundance: few; CDR3nt: TGTGCCAGCAGACAGACAGGTACCGCGGCTGAAGCTTTCTTT; CDR3aa: CASRQTGTAAEAFF
d_gene: -; j_gene: TRBJ2-5; v_gene: TRBV7-9; abundance: -; CDR3nt: TGTGCCAGCAGCTGGAGAGGGGGCCAAGAGACCCAGTACTTC; CDR3aa: CASSWRGGQETQYF
d_gene: -; j_gene: TRBJ1-1; v_gene: TRBV28; abundance: -; CDR3nt: TGTGCCAGCGGAATCTCTGAGTGGATGGGGAACGCTGAAGCTTTCTTT; CDR3aa: CASGISEWMGNAEAFF
d_gene: TRBD1; j_gene: TRBJ2-2; v_gene: TRBV29-1; abundance: -; CDR3nt: TGCAGCGTTGAAACACAGGGGATAGCCGGGGAGCTGTTTTTT; CDR3aa: CSVETQGIAGELFF
d_gene: TRBD2; j_gene: TRBJ2-7; v_gene: TRBV11-2; abundance: -; CDR3nt: TGTGCCAGCAGCGCAACCCGAGCGGGGCCCTACGAGCAGTACTTC; CDR3aa: CASSATRAGPYEQYF
d_gene: TRBD2; j_gene: TRBJ2-7; v_gene: TRBV6-5; abundance: -; CDR3nt: TGTGCCAGCAAAGGGACTAGCGGGTCCTACGAGCAGTACTTC; CDR3aa: CASKGTSGSYEQYF
d_gene: TRBD1; j_gene: TRBJ1-2; v_gene: TRBV9; abundance: once; CDR3nt: TGTGCCAGCAGCGGCGGGACAGGGGCCCCGACTTATGGCTACACCTTC; CDR3aa: CASSGGTGAPTYGYTF
d_gene: -; j_gene: TRBJ2-1; v_gene: TRBV27; abundance: -; CDR3nt: TGTGCCAGCAAAGTTGGGGGCGGTGAGCAGTTCTTC; CDR3aa: CASKVGGGEQFF
d_gene: -; j_gene: TRBJ1-1; v_gene: TRBV7-9; abundance: -; CDR3nt: TGTGCCAGCAGCATGCTGAACACTGAAGCTTTCTTT; CDR3aa: CASSMLNTEAFF
d_gene: -; j_gene: TRBJ1-1; v_gene: TRBV6-1; abundance: -; CDR3nt: TGTGCCAGCAGTCCCGCTACAGCGAACACTGAAGCTTTCTTT; CDR3aa: CASSPATANTEAFF
d_gene: TRBD1; j_gene: TRBJ1-1; v_gene: TRBV11-2; abundance: -; CDR3nt: TGTGCCAGCAGCTTACCGGGACAGGGGTTTGGGTTGAACACTGAAGCTTTCTTT; CDR3aa: CASSLPGQGFGLNTEAFF
d_gene: -; j_gene: TRBJ1-6; v_gene: TRBV2; abundance: -; CDR3nt: TGTGCCAGCAGACTCCAGGGACTAAATAATTCACCCCTCCACTTT; CDR3aa: CASRLQGLNNSPLHF
d_gene: -; j_gene: TRBJ1-4; v_gene: TRBV7-9; abundance: -; CDR3nt: TGTGCCAGCAGTCCAGCGTTAACAGGAAAGGCTAATGAAAAACTGTTTTTT; CDR3aa: CASSPALTGKANEKLFF
d_gene: -; j_gene: TRBJ2-5; v_gene: TRBV6-5; abundance: -; CDR3nt: TGTGCCAGCAGTTACGGGCCCGAAGAGACCCAGTACTTC; CDR3aa: CASSYGPEETQYF
d_gene: -; j_gene: TRBJ2-1; v_gene: TRBV10-1; abundance: -; CDR3nt: TGCGCCAGCAGCCCTCCGGGACGGAACAATGAGCAGTTCTTC; CDR3aa: CASSPPGRNNEQFF
d_gene: -; j_gene: TRBJ1-1; v_gene: TRBV7-6; abundance: few; CDR3nt: TGTGCCAGCAGCACACAGGTCATGCTCACTGAAGCTTTCTTT; CDR3aa: CASSTQVMLTEAFF
d_gene: TRBD2; j_gene: TRBJ2-7; v_gene: TRBV30; abundance: -; CDR3nt: TGTGCCTCGGCCGGCGCGGGAGGGCCCTACGAGCAGTACTTC; CDR3aa: CASAGAGGPYEQYF
d_gene: -; j_gene: TRBJ1-5; v_gene: TRBV6-1; abundance: -; CDR3nt: TGTGCCAGCAGTGAAGCCGGGGGGCATCAGCCCCAGCATTTT; CDR3aa: CASSEAGGHQPQHF
d_gene: -; j_gene: TRBJ1-2; v_gene: TRBV5-1; abundance: -; CDR3nt: TGCGCCAGCAGCTTGGGGCCTCGGAACTATGGCTACACCTTC; CDR3aa: CASSLGPRNYGYTF
d_gene: -; j_gene: TRBJ2-5; v_gene: TRBV15; abundance: -; CDR3nt: TGTGCCACCAGCAGAGATGGGGCTCGAGAGACCCAGTACTTC; CDR3aa: CATSRDGARETQYF
d_gene: -; j_gene: TRBJ2-2; v_gene: TRBV9; abundance: -; CDR3nt: TGTGCCAGCAGCGTAGAACCTAGCACCGGGGAGCTGTTTTTT; CDR3aa: CASSVEPSTGELFF
d_gene: -; j_gene: TRBJ2-7; v_gene: TRBV6-1; abundance: once; CDR3nt: TGTGCCAGCAGTGCAAGAATTAGCCACGAGCAGTACTTC; CDR3aa: CASSARISHEQYF
d_gene: TRBD2; j_gene: TRBJ2-1; v_gene: TRBV14; abundance: -; CDR3nt: TGTGCCAGCAGCCCATTGGGACTAGCGGGATCTAATGAGCAGTTCTTC; CDR3aa: CASSPLGLAGSNEQFF
d_gene: -; j_gene: TRBJ2-2; v_gene: TRBV7-9; abundance: -; CDR3nt: TGTGCCAGCAGTGCAGGGTTTAGGGACACCGGGGAGCTGTTTTTT; CDR3aa: CASSAGFRDTGELFF
d_gene: TRBD1; j_gene: TRBJ1-3; v_gene: TRBV28; abundance: -; CDR3nt: TGTGCCAGCAGGTGGGGACAGGGCCCTGGAAACACCATATATTTT; CDR3aa: CASRWGQGPGNTIYF
d_gene: TRBD2; j_gene: TRBJ2-1; v_gene: TRBV27; abundance: -; CDR3nt: TGTGCCAGCTCCAATCCCGGGACTAGCGTTGAGCAGTTCTTC; CDR3aa: CASSNPGTSVEQFF
d_gene: TRBD1; j_gene: TRBJ2-5; v_gene: TRBV10-3; abundance: -; CDR3nt: TGTGCCATCAGTCAACCGGGACAGGGCATGAAAGAGACCCAGTACTTC; CDR3aa: CAISQPGQGMKETQYF
d_gene: TRBD2; j_gene: TRBJ2-3; v_gene: TRBV5-4; abundance: -; CDR3nt: TGTGCCAGCAAGAGGACTAGCGGGGGCATAGGCACAGATACGCAGTATTTT; CDR3aa: CASKRTSGGIGTDTQYF
d_gene: TRBD2; j_gene: TRBJ2-7; v_gene: TRBV11-2; abundance: -; CDR3nt: TGTGCCAGCAGCTTGCGGGGGGGGCTCTACGAGCAGTACTTC; CDR3aa: CASSLRGGLYEQYF
d_gene: -; j_gene: TRBJ1-1; v_gene: TRBV6-1; abundance: -; CDR3nt: TGTGCCAGCAGGGGGGGGCTGTACACTGAAGCTTTCTTT; CDR3aa: CASRGGLYTEAFF
d_gene: -; j_gene: TRBJ2-2; v_gene: TRBV4-2; abundance: few; CDR3nt: TGTGCCAGCAGCCAAGGTAGCGTCGGGGAGCTGTTTTTT; CDR3aa: CASSQGSVGELFF
d_gene: -; j_gene: TRBJ2-2; v_gene: TRBV10-1; abundance: -; CDR3nt: TGCGCCAGCGGCGGCACCGGGGAGCTGTTTTTT; CDR3aa: CASGGTGELFF
d_gene: TRBD1; j_gene: TRBJ1-6; v_gene: TRBV7-9; abundance: -; CDR3nt: TGTGCCAGCAGCTTGGGACAGAGCTCCTATAATTCACCCCTCCACTTT; CDR3aa: CASSLGQSSYNSPLHF
d_gene: TRBD1; j_gene: TRBJ2-1; v_gene: TRBV5-1; abundance: -; CDR3nt: TGCGCCAGCAGCTTGTGGTCAGGGGGCTCCTACAATGAGCAGTTCTTC; CDR3aa: CASSLWSGGSYNEQFF
d_gene: -; j_gene: TRBJ2-1; v_gene: TRBV2; abundance: -; CDR3nt: TGTGCCAGCAGTGGCAGCCGGGAGAAGTTCTTC; CDR3aa: CASSGSREKFF
d_gene: -; j_gene: TRBJ2-7; v_gene: TRBV10-3; abundance: -; CDR3nt: TGTGCCATCCGACAGTCCTACGAGCAGTACTTC; CDR3aa: CAIRQSYEQYF
d_gene: -; j_gene: TRBJ2-3; v_gene: TRBV5-5; abundance: -; CDR3nt: TGTGCCAGCAGCCCGAGGGGGTATCTAGCGGCAAGCACAGATACGCAGTATTTT; CDR3aa: CASSPRGYLAASTDTQYF
d_gene: -; j_gene: TRBJ2-5; v_gene: TRBV7-2; abundance: -; CDR3nt: TGTGCCAGCAGCTTAAGCAAGGCCGGCGGGGAGACCCAGTACTTC; CDR3aa: CASSLSKAGGETQYF
d_gene: -; j_gene: TRBJ1-1; v_gene: TRBV7-8; abundance: -; CDR3nt: TGTGCCAGCAGCTCACAGACTCGGTTGGAAGTTGAAGCTTTCTTT; CDR3aa: CASSSQTRLEVEAFF
d_gene: -; j_gene: TRBJ1-2; v_gene: TRBV5-6; abundance: -; CDR3nt: TGTGCCAGCAGCTGGGGGGCCCTAAAAGTAGGCTACACCTTC; CDR3aa: CASSWGALKVGYTF
d_gene: -; j_gene: TRBJ2-1; v_gene: TRBV10-2; abundance: -; CDR3nt: TGCGCCAGCAGTGAGATTGGACTCCCCAATGAGCAGTTCTTC; CDR3aa: CASSEIGLPNEQFF
d_gene: TRBD2; j_gene: TRBJ2-7; v_gene: TRBV5-4; abundance: -; CDR3nt: TGTGCCAGCAGCCCGAGGACTAGCGGGAGTCTCTACGAGCAGTACTTC; CDR3aa: CASSPRTSGSLYEQYF
d_gene: -; j_gene: TRBJ1-1; v_gene: TRBV5-8; abundance: few; CDR3nt: TGTGCCAGCAGCTTATATCTTTGGGCTTTCTTT; CDR3aa: CASSLYLWAFF
d_gene: -; j_gene: TRBJ1-3; v_gene: TRBV9; abundance: -; CDR3nt: TGTGCCAGCAGCGTAGACAGGGACTCTGGAAACACCATATATTTT; CDR3aa: CASSVDRDSGNTIYF
d_gene: -; j_gene: TRBJ1-1; v_gene: TRBV6-5; abundance: -; CDR3nt: TGTGCCAGCAGTTACGGAGGGTTCTCGAACACTGAAGCTTTCTTT; CDR3aa: CASSYGGFSNTEAFF
d_gene: TRBD2; j_gene: TRBJ2-2; v_gene: TRBV2; abundance: -; CDR3nt: TGTGCCAACCAGCGGGACGCGAACACCGGGGAGCTGTTTTTT; CDR3aa: CANQRDANTGELFF
d_gene: TRBD1; j_gene: TRBJ2-1; v_gene: TRBV10-3; abundance: -; CDR3nt: TGTGCCATCAGTAAGGGGGCAGGGACATGGGATGAGCAGTTCTTC; CDR3aa: CAISKGAGTWDEQFF
d_gene: -; j_gene: TRBJ1-1; v_gene: TRBV18; abundance: few; CDR3nt: TGTGCCAGCTCACCAGTTGGGAGCCACACTGAAGCTTTCTTT; CDR3aa: CASSPVGSHTEAFF
d_gene: -; j_gene: TRBJ1-2; v_gene: TRBV11-2; abundance: -; CDR3nt: TGTGCCAGCAGCCATACGTCGGGACGCCTCAACTATGGCTACACCTTC; CDR3aa: CASSHTSGRLNYGYTF
d_gene: TRBD1; j_gene: TRBJ2-7; v_gene: TRBV27; abundance: -; CDR3nt: TGTGCCAGCAGTCAAGACAGGGGCTCCTACGAGCAGTACTTC; CDR3aa: CASSQDRGSYEQYF
d_gene: -; j_gene: TRBJ1-1; v_gene: TRBV12-5; abundance: few; CDR3nt: TGTGCTAGTGGTTTAGACGGCCTGGGAGCTTTCTTT; CDR3aa: CASGLDGLGAFF
d_gene: TRBD1; j_gene: TRBJ1-1; v_gene: TRBV27; abundance: -; CDR3nt: TGTGCCAGCAGTCGAAGACAGGGAGCTGAAGCTTTCTTT; CDR3aa: CASSRRQGAEAFF